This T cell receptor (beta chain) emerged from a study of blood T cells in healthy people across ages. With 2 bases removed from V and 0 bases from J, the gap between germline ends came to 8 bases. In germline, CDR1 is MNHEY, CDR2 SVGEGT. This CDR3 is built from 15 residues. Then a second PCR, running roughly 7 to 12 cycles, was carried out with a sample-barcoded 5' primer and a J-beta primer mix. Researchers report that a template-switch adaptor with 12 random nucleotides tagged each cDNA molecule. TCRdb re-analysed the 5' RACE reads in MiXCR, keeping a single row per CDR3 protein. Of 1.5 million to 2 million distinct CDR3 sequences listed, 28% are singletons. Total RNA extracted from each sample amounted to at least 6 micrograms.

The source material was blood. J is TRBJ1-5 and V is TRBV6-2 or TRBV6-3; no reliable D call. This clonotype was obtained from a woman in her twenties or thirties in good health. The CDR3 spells CASSYPAISNQPQHF. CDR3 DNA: TGTGCCAGCAGTTACCCGGCAATTAGCAATCAGCCCCAGCATTTT.